This T cell receptor beta chain was identified during a study of cytomegalovirus exposure and HLA in healthy donors. Findings and limits, study-wide: Specificity for CMV antigens was confirmed in vitro for a few of the CMV-associated chains. A likely sequencing artifact accounted for one observed cluster of highly shared sequence variants. More clonal expansion characterized HLA-associated TCR beta chains than equally common others in a later analysis.

In the case of this clone: Antigen specificity is unknown.

The PCR had 60 Vbeta and 13 Jbeta primers. Assay: immunoSEQ multiplex PCR; the TCRdb copy retains only in-frame clones and omits some. This sample has around 200,000 clones, with about four fifths found just once. The CDR3 runs to 12 residues. Germline V gene sequence: CDR1 MRHNA, CDR2 SNTAGT. Trimming took 5 bases from V and 10 from J, leaving 14 bases between them. The sequenced material came from PBMCs. The V call is TRBV6-4, the J call TRBJ1-1; a weak D match, TRBD1 (5 bases). This TCR derives from a woman aged 50 to 60 in good health and CMV-seropositive. The CDR3 DNA follows: TGTGCCAGCAGTCGTTCGGGGGGACGAGCTTTCTTT. As protein: CASSRSGGRAFF.